This T cell receptor (beta chain) was recovered during a study of T-cell reconstitution after alpha-beta-depleted transplantation in children. Using unique molecular identifiers, the investigators prepared the TCRbeta library. TCRdb processed the PCR reads anew with MiXCR; each CDR3 protein has one entry. The sample lists fewer than 450,000 distinct CDR3 sequences; 15% to 20% were seen once. Germline V gene lookup returns CDR1 LGHNA and CDR2 YSLEER. This CDR3 spans 17 amino acids. J gave up 4 bases and V 3 bases, and 11 bases lay outside the gene matches. The chain is built from TRBV4-3 and TRBJ2-1, with 8 bases aligning to TRBD2. The material was PBMCs, mostly from graft donor cells, obtained 360 days after TCRalphabeta/CD19-depleted stem cell transplant. This sequence was found in a male patient between 2 and 10 years old who had a stem cell transplant for acute lymphoblastic leukemia, so the T cells may come from the graft donor. CDR3 protein: CASSQGGGRFLYNEQFF. The CDR3 DNA sequence: TGCGCCAGCAGCCAGGGTGGCGGGAGGTTCCTTTACAATGAGCAGTTCTTC.